Listed below are T cell receptor beta chains from one sample, sequenced in a study of blood T cell repertoires in COVID-19. Only in-frame clones appear in the TCRdb table, and some are missing; sequencing was by immunoSEQ multiplex PCR. Of some 190,000 clones in the sample, about three quarters were seen once. What was sequenced was peripheral blood. The receptors were gathered from a woman aged 50 to 60 with active or convalescent COVID-19. Each CDR3 is given with its conserved first and last residue.

V: TRBV7-3
CDR3: CASSSLTLDYRGNTDTQYF

V: TRBV28
CDR3: CATAGVERDFTDTQYF

V: TRBV5-6
CDR3: CASSLSLRLGGTEAFF

V: TRBV29-1
CDR3: CSAGKDLSSGNTIYF

V: TRBV7-2
CDR3: CASSFNRDSGNTIYF

V: TRBV7-2
CDR3: CASSPVGAGDVETQYF

V: TRBV10-3
CDR3: CAISESVGRGAGNTIYF

V: TRBV2
CDR3: CASSEAPNRGYEQYF

V: TRBV10-3
CDR3: CAISESVGGGKGTEAFF

V: TRBV7-8
CDR3: CASSLGTGGNTEAFF

V: TRBV11-3
CDR3: CASSFLQGDEQFF

V: TRBV29-1
CDR3: CSVEASRNIQYF

V: TRBV7-2
CDR3: CASSLLSGGRYNEQFF

V: TRBV6-5
CDR3: CASKGARRTEAFF

V: TRBV5-6
CDR3: CASSYTVVTEAFF

V: TRBV5-1
CDR3: CASSLSETGRFF

V: TRBV29-1
CDR3: CSAGQGKQNTIYF

V: TRBV25-1
CDR3: CASSEFVGRGQETQYF

V: TRBV28
CDR3: CASSLGRGLYGYTF

V: TRBV6-6
CDR3: CASSRTGFTVTSGETQYF

V: TRBV6-5
CDR3: CASSYSIGTGTEQYF

V: TRBV30
CDR3: CAWSVLSRQQFF

V: TRBV5-4
CDR3: CASRPDRETDTQYF

V: TRBV5-1
CDR3: CASSPEGPSNYGYTF

V: TRBV5-1
CDR3: CASSTHRALNTEAFF

V: TRBV7-2
CDR3: CASSSSGGHLETQYF

V: TRBV2
CDR3: CASSARRGRGNTEAFF